These 14 T cell receptor beta chains originate from one sample sequenced in a study of identifying expanded T cells in peripheral blood. Clones were read by immunoSEQ multiplex PCR, and TCRdb kept only the in-frame ones, dropping some. This sample has tens of thousands of clones, with around 90% found just once. Sequences were obtained from blood. The receptors shown here come from a person aged 18 to 75 in good health.

This chain joins TRBV9 and TRBJ1-1; 10 nucleotides align to TRBD1. J lost 6 bases, V lost 1 base, and 12 bases had no gene match. Germline CDR1 is SGDLS and CDR2 is YYNGEE. This CDR3 has 17 residues. CDR3 amino acids: CASSVSWRGQGRSEAFF. The DNA of the CDR3 is TGTGCCAGCAGCGTATCATGGCGGGGACAGGGGCGTTCTGAAGCTTTCTTT.

The chain links TRBV5-1 to TRBJ1-1; tentative D call: TRBD1 (5 bases). V was pared by 2 bases and J by 1 base, with 9 bases between. Germline values: CDR1 SGHRS, CDR2 YFSETQ. This CDR3 is 14 amino acids long. The CDR3 spells CASSFDSSNTEAFF. For the CDR3, the DNA is TGCGCCAGCAGCTTCGACAGCTCGAACACTGAAGCTTTCTTT.

This clone was counted a single time. The chain carries TRBV27 and TRBJ2-4; possible D gene TRBD1, 6 bases. The CDR3 sequence is 17 residues long. Germline values: CDR1 MNHEY, CDR2 SMNVEV (reference sequence). The ends were cut back, 2 bases at V and 6 bases at J, with 20 bases in the middle. CDR3 bases: TGTGCCAGCAGTTTACCACCCTTCAGGGGAGTCAGAAACATTCAGTACTTC. Residues: CASSLPPFRGVRNIQYF.

This clone is a singleton in its sample. The V call is TRBV2, the J call TRBJ1-2; the match to TRBD1 covers 7 bases. The CDR3 sequence is 14 residues long. V shed 5 bases, J shed 3 bases, and the junction held 6 bases outside the gene matches. CDR1 and CDR2 from the germline V gene are SNHLY and FYNNEI. The CDR3 sequence is CASSPDRAHYGYTF. CDR3 bases: TGTGCCAGCAGTCCAGACAGGGCCCACTATGGCTACACCTTC.

The V call is TRBV27, the J call TRBJ1-4, with 9 bases lining up with TRBD1. Germline CDR1 MNHEY, CDR2 SMNVEV (reference sequence). This CDR3 comprises 15 residues. Losses at the gene ends were 4 bases for V and 2 bases for J; bases not matched to a gene: 2. The CDR3 nucleotides are TGTGCCAGCAGTTCACAGGGGGCTACTAATGAAAAACTGTTTTTT. Protein: CASSSQGATNEKLFF.

Judged by abundance, this clone is medium-sized. V gene TRBV4-1 combines with J gene TRBJ2-1, with D perhaps TRBD1 or TRBD2 (5 bases each). Trimming removed 3 bases at V and 12 bases at J, with 9 bases between. The germline CDR1 and CDR2 sequences are MGHRA and YSYEKL. The CDR3 spans 11 residues. CDR3 amino acids: CASSQRGRQFF. The CDR3 nucleotides read TGCGCCAGCAGCCAGAGGGGAAGGCAGTTCTTC.

This clone was picked up a small number of times. The rearrangement links TRBV9 to TRBJ2-2; 7 bases map to TRBD2. Germline V CDR1 and CDR2: SGDLS, YYNGEE. CDR3 size: 14 residues. V shed 3 bases and J 7 bases; nucleotides not matched to a gene: 6. The CDR3 DNA sequence: TGTGCCAGCAGCGCTGAAGGGAGGGGCGGGGAGCTGTTTTTT. Its protein product is CASSAEGRGGELFF.

The chain links TRBV7-9 to TRBJ1-3; TRBD1 might be the D (6 bases). Per germline, CDR1 SEHNR and CDR2 FQNEAQ (reference sequence). The CDR3 runs to 16 residues. V was pared by 2 bases and J by 0 bases, with 11 bases between. The CDR3 nucleotides read TGTGCCAGCAGCTTATCGACAGGTATCTCTGGAAACACCATATATTTT. Translated: CASSLSTGISGNTIYF.

V is TRBV19 and J is TRBJ2-1; no firm D call. Trimming left V 7 bases short and J 9 bases short, with 10 bases between. This CDR3 is 11 amino acids long. The germline V gene has CDR1 LNHDA and CDR2 SQIVND (reference sequence). In nucleotides, the CDR3 is TGTGCCAGTACCTTTTCCAGTGAGCAGTTCTTC. Protein: CASTFSSEQFF.

This sequence joins TRBV9 and TRBJ2-7; tentatively, D is TRBD1 (5 bases). Germline CDR1 is SGDLS and CDR2 is YYNGEE. Trimming shortened V by 3 bases and J by 4 bases, and 11 bases separated the two germline ends. The CDR3 has 13 residues. The chain's CDR3 is CASSAPQGYEQYF. In DNA, the CDR3 is TGTGCCAGCAGCGCGCCTCAGGGTTACGAGCAGTACTTC.

This chain uses TRBV29-1 with TRBJ1-2; the D gene is possibly TRBD1 (6 bases). V dropped 2 bases and J dropped 5 bases, with 9 bases sitting between them. The CDR3 is 12 amino acids. CDR1 SQVTM and CDR2 ANQGSEA come from the germline V gene. The CDR3 coding sequence is TGCAGCGTTGAACAGGGGAAGTATGGCTACACCTTC. Encoded protein: CSVEQGKYGYTF.

The chain combines TRBV29-1 with TRBJ2-3; 7 positions agree with TRBD1. V was clipped by 6 bases and J by 3 bases; unmatched bases: 3. Per germline, CDR1 SQVTM and CDR2 ANQGSEA. The CDR3 has 12 residues. The CDR3 DNA sequence: TGCAGCGTCGAGGGGGCAACAGATACGCAGTATTTT. Translated, it gives CSVEGATDTQYF.

J is TRBJ2-5 and V is TRBV5-4; D is perhaps TRBD1 (6 bases). CDR3 length equals 14 residues. The germline V gene encodes CDR1 SGHNT and CDR2 YYREEE (reference sequence). Deletions cut 4 bases from V and 7 bases from J, with 17 bases between. CDR3 in amino acids: CASSRTDSGGTQYF. The CDR3 DNA reads TGTGCCAGCAGCAGAACGGACAGCGGAGGGACCCAGTACTTC. Based on the CDR3 plus reference TRBV5-4 and TRBJ2-5, the full variable domain is ETGVTQSPTHLIKTRGQQVTLRCSSQSGHNTVSWYQQALGQGPQFIFQYYREEENGRGNFPPRFSGLQFPNYSSELNVNALELDDSALYLCASSRTDSGGTQYFGPGTRLLVL.

V and J are TRBV7-9 and TRBJ2-4; TRBD1 is a possible D gene (6 bases). Germline values: CDR1 SEHNR, CDR2 FQNEAQ (reference sequence). Trimming shortened V by 0 bases and J by 3 bases, and 6 bases separated the two germline ends. The CDR3 consists of 14 residues. Here the CDR3 reads CASSLAQGKNIQYF. The CDR3 DNA reads as TGTGCCAGCAGCTTAGCACAGGGCAAAAACATTCAGTACTTC.